Listed here is a single T cell receptor (beta chain). Per germline, CDR1 LNHDA and CDR2 SQIVND (reference sequence). The CDR3 runs 15 residues. Trimming left V 9 bases short and J 3 bases short, with 18 bases between. In the authors' methods: The assay estimated nucleated cells by amplifying reference gene primers. Clones were sequenced by immunoSEQ multiplex PCR, and TCRdb holds only the in-frame ones, with some missing. D and trimming were read from the DNA, whereas the V and J calls and clone size are those reported in that table. The sample has 55,000 to 65,000 clones, around nine tenths seen once; the top ten hold approximately 14%. This sample was included in a study of blood T cell repertoires in COVID-19. Turning to the study itself: Donors in the United States, Italy and Spain gave samples during acute or convalescent COVID-19. In each case, the material was cDNA or gDNA derived from T cells, B-cell-depleted T cells, or PBMCs.

The sample consisted of peripheral blood. This chain connects TRBV19 to TRBJ1-5; perhaps TRBD1 as D (6 bases). This receptor was identified in an older woman with active COVID-19. The CDR3 region has the DNA TGTGCCAGCCTCCCCAGACAGGTATACAATCAGCCCCAGCATTTT. Its protein product is CASLPRQVYNQPQHF.